This T cell receptor beta chain was recorded in a study of blood T cells in healthy people across ages. Trimming removed 5 bases from V and 0 bases from J, with 11 bases in between. There are 15 residues in the CDR3. Germline values: CDR1 SEHNR, CDR2 FQNEAQ (reference sequence). A few counts support this clonotype. Its antigen is as yet unknown. Next came a second PCR, run for about 7 to 12 cycles, which used a sample-barcoded 5' primer along with a J-beta primer mix. TCRdb re-called the 5' RACE reads through MiXCR, storing one row per CDR3 protein. The data contain 850,000 to 1,100,000 distinct CDR3 sequences, less than 45% of them singletons. General study results and limits: Strong correlation was found linking TCR beta diversity to naive T cell percentage.

This receptor was taken from a man between 18 and 35 years old in good health. V gene TRBV7-9 combines with J gene TRBJ1-5; D is uncertain. Sequenced sample: blood. The CDR3, as DNA: TGTGCCAGCAGCGCGGGAGAGTATAGCAATCAGCCCCAGCATTTT. This codes for CASSAGEYSNQPQHF.